The 16 T cell receptor beta chains below all came from one sample that was sequenced in a study of CD8 T cells in Susac syndrome. Reverse transcription of about 0.5 to 1 ug RNA used random hexamers. TCRdb independently ran MiXCR on the immunoSEQ multiplex PCR reads; one entry per CDR3 protein. The sample holds roughly 140,000 distinct CDR3 sequences, roughly 96% seen once. The sequencing input was CD8+ T cells from PBMCs. These TCRs come from a human donor with multiple sclerosis.

The chain uses TRBV16 and TRBJ1-2, with D hard to call. This CDR3 is 12 amino acids long. Trimming cost V 0 bases and J 4 bases, with 3 bases left between them. Germline V lookup: CDR1 KGHSY, CDR2 FQNENV. CDR3: CASSQSAYGYTF. CDR3 in DNA: TGTGCCAGCAGCCAATCAGCCTATGGCTACACCTTC.

The chain joins TRBV30 to TRBJ2-1; D is unresolved. Germline values: CDR1 GTSNPN, CDR2 SVGIG (reference sequence). V lost 4 bases and J lost 9, with 10 bases in between. The CDR3 runs to 11 residues. The CDR3 is CAWKYGFEQFF. The CDR3 DNA is TGTGCCTGGAAGTATGGGTTTGAGCAGTTCTTC.

V and J are TRBV27 and TRBJ1-2; D is uncertain. The CDR3 extends over 14 amino acids. With 0 bases removed from V and 4 bases from J, the gap between germline ends came to 9 bases. Germline CDR1 is MNHEY and CDR2 is SMNVEV (reference sequence). CDR3 in amino acids: CASSLSRARYGYTF. In DNA, the CDR3 is TGTGCCAGCAGTTTATCAAGGGCTCGCTATGGCTACACCTTC.

The chain carries TRBV9 and TRBJ2-1; D is perhaps TRBD1 or TRBD2 (5 bases each). Germline V CDR1 and CDR2: SGDLS, YYNGEE. Trimming stripped 0 bases from V and 7 bases from J, with 11 bases between. There are 14 residues in the CDR3. The CDR3 loop is CASSVVGEGNEQFF. The CDR3 nucleotides read TGTGCCAGCAGCGTAGTCGGCGAGGGGAATGAGCAGTTCTTC.

J is TRBJ2-7 and V is TRBV20-1, with D possibly TRBD2 on 5 matching bases. Germline V gives CDR1 DFQATT, CDR2 SNEGSKA (reference sequence). The CDR3 runs to 16 residues. The V end lost 0 bases, the J end lost 0 bases, and 15 bases lay between the germline ends. The CDR3: CSARDPEARSSYEQYF. The CDR3 DNA reads as TGCAGTGCTAGAGATCCGGAGGCCCGAAGCTCCTACGAGCAGTACTTC.

The CDR3, as DNA: TGTGCCTGGAGTATGATATCGGAGGTAACCGAGCAGTACTTC. Its protein product is CAWSMISEVTEQYF. The chain uses TRBV30 and TRBJ2-7; a possible D gene is TRBD2 (5 bases). Trimming took off 2 bases at V and 6 bases at J, with 17 bases between the two ends. This CDR3 is built from 14 residues. Germline CDR1 reads GTSNPN; CDR2 reads SVGIG (reference sequence).

The DNA for the CDR3 is TGTGCCAGCAGCTTAACGCTCGGCTCCTACAATGAGCAGTTCTTC. Encoded protein: CASSLTLGSYNEQFF. The rearrangement joins TRBV7-3 to TRBJ2-1; D remains unclear. The germline CDR1 and CDR2 sequences are SGHTA and FQGTGA. Trimming left V 0 bases short and J 0 bases short, with 6 bases between. CDR3 length equals 15 residues.

The rearrangement joins TRBV7-9 to TRBJ1-2, with D uncertain. Trimming removed 1 base from V and 13 bases from J, with 10 bases in between. CDR1 SEHNR and CDR2 FQNEAQ come from the germline V gene (reference sequence). The CDR3 covers 11 residues. DNA for the CDR3: TGTGCCAGCAGCTTAGGTCCGGAGGGCACCTTC. Its translation: CASSLGPEGTF.

The V call is TRBV30, the J call TRBJ2-2; 12 bases align to TRBD1. Per the germline V gene, CDR1 is GTSNPN and CDR2 is SVGIG (reference sequence). The CDR3 totals 14 residues. V lost 6 bases to trimming and J lost 10 bases; unmatched junction nucleotides: 9. CDR3 nucleotides: TGTGCCTGTATCCCGGGACAGGGGGCTGAGGAGCTGTTTTTT. Residues: CACIPGQGAEELFF.

The chain is built from TRBV7-9 and TRBJ2-7; 8 nucleotides match TRBD2. Trimming removed 5 bases from V and 3 bases from J; junction bases left unmatched: 6. The CDR3 spans 14 residues. CDR1 SEHNR and CDR2 FQNEAQ come from the germline V gene (reference sequence). In nucleotides, the CDR3 is TGTGCCAGCAGCCCGCGGGGGGATCTCTACGAGCAGTACTTC. It translates to CASSPRGDLYEQYF.

The chain combines TRBV9 with TRBJ1-5; D gene uncertain. The V gene lost 0 bases and the J gene lost 5 bases, with 9 bases spanning the gap. The CDR3 is 14 amino acids. Germline lookup yields CDR1 SGDLS and CDR2 YYNGEE. This CDR3 is CASSVGVDYQPQHF. For the CDR3, the DNA is TGTGCCAGCAGCGTAGGGGTGGACTATCAGCCCCAGCATTTT.

The rearrangement uses TRBV29-1 and TRBJ2-1; D call uncertain. Trimming took 0 bases from V and 6 from J, leaving 15 bases between them. Germline loops: CDR1 SQVTM, CDR2 ANQGSEA. This CDR3 is 15 amino acids long. The CDR3 bases are TGCAGCGTTGAAGATTATGACGGAAAGGGCAATGAGCAGTTCTTC. It translates to CSVEDYDGKGNEQFF.

This clonotype appeared once. The V gene is TRBV19, the J gene TRBJ1-6, with a tentative D call TRBD1 (5 bases). CDR3 size: 14 residues. In germline, CDR1 is LNHDA, CDR2 SQIVND (reference sequence). Trimming removed 3 bases at V and 10 bases at J, with 13 bases between. The CDR3 DNA reads TGTGCCAGTAGTATCCAAGGGGTCGGCTCACCCCTCCACTTT. Translation gives CASSIQGVGSPLHF.

The V gene is TRBV30, the J gene TRBJ1-2; 7 nucleotides align to TRBD1. The CDR3 totals 15 residues. Trimming cost V 4 bases and J 8 bases; bases outside gene matches: 16. Germline CDR1 and CDR2: GTSNPN and SVGIG (reference sequence). As DNA, the CDR3 is TGTGCCTGGATCGGCTTCTTCGACAGGGTGGGCGGCTACACCTTC. Encoded protein: CAWIGFFDRVGGYTF. Full variable domain (rest looked up from reference TRBV30 and TRBJ1-2): SQTIHQWPATLVQPVGSPLSLECTVEGTSNPNLYWYRQAAGRGLQLLFYSVGIGQISSEVPQNLSASRPQDRQFILSSKKLLLSDSGFYLCAWIGFFDRVGGYTFGSGTRLTVV.

The chain has TRBV7-9 and TRBJ1-1; D unclear. Germline lookup yields CDR1 SEHNR and CDR2 FQNEAQ (reference sequence). Trimming cost V 4 bases and J 9 bases, with 9 bases left between them. The CDR3 sequence is 11 residues long. CDR3 loop: CASSSGLKAFF. The CDR3 region has the DNA TGTGCCAGCAGCTCTGGCTTGAAAGCTTTCTTT.

This clonotype was picked up one time. The V gene is TRBV6-5, the J gene TRBJ2-1; 9 positions match TRBD2. The CDR3 runs to 19 residues. CDR1 and CDR2 from the germline V gene are MNHEY and SVGAGI. The V and J ends lost 0 bases and 5 bases, in that order; junction bases with no gene match: 14. The CDR3 DNA sequence: TGTGCCAGCAGTTACTCGATCCCGGGTAGCGGGGGTCGAGACAATGAGCAGTTCTTC. It codes for CASSYSIPGSGGRDNEQFF.